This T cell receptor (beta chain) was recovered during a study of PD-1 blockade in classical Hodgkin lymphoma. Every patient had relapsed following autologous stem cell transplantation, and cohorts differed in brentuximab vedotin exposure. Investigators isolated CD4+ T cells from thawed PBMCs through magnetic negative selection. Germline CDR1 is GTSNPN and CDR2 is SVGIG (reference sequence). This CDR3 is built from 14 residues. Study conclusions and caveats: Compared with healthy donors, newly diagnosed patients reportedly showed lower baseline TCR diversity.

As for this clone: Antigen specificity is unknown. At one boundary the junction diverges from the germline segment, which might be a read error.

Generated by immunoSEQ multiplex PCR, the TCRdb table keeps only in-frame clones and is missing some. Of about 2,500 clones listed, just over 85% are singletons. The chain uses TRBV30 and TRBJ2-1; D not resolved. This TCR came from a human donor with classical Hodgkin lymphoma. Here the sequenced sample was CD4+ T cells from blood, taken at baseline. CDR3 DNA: TGTGCCCGGAGCATGGGCGGAGCCTACAATGAGCAGTTCTTC. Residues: CARSMGGAYNEQFF.